These 31 T cell receptor beta chains share one sample of origin, sequenced in a study of beta chain features in type 1 diabetes. General study points: Shorter TCRB CDR3s, moderately but significantly so, were found in Type 1 diabetes patients in all four CD4+ subsets.

No antigen is known for these receptors. cDNA synthesis used the whole RNA isolate, giving expressed TCRB sequences. Here immunoSEQ multiplex PCR was the method, and the copy in TCRdb shows in-frame clones only, minus some. The table has 310,000 or so clones, 7% to 10% seen once. The sample comprised central memory CD4+ T cells from blood. Receptor source: a man under 40 with type 1 diabetes.

The rearrangement joins TRBV7-2 to TRBJ1-4, with a tentative D call TRBD1 (6 bases). Trimming removed 5 bases from V and 1 base from J, with 11 bases in between. The CDR3 has 15 amino acids. The germline CDR1 and CDR2 sequences are SGHTA and FQGNSA. CDR3 bases: TGTGCCAGCAGCCCAAACAGGGAAACTAATGAAAAACTGTTTTTT. The encoded protein is CASSPNRETNEKLFF.

The J gene is TRBJ2-3, the V gene TRBV12-2. TRBV12-2 is termed a pseudogene. This CDR3 region has 14 residues. CDR3 region: CASRARRSTDTQYF. For the CDR3, the DNA is TGTGCAAGTCGCGCCCGGCGAAGCACAGATACGCAGTATTTT.

The chain employs TRBV6-5 and TRBJ2-3; D may correspond to TRBD1 or TRBD2 (5 bases each). Germline V gene lookup returns CDR1 MNHEY and CDR2 SVGAGI. The V gene lost 6 bases and the J gene lost 2 bases, with 12 bases spanning the gap. CDR3 length: 14 amino acids. The CDR3 DNA reads TGTGCCAGCAGCCCGGGACGTGACACAGATACGCAGTATTTT. It translates to CASSPGRDTDTQYF.

The rearrangement links TRBV2 to TRBJ2-3, with D perhaps TRBD2 (5 bases). There are 14 residues in the CDR3. Germline CDR1 is SNHLY and CDR2 is FYNNEI. The germline V and J ends were trimmed by 1 base and 8 bases, with 13 bases remaining between them. The CDR3 DNA is TGTGCCAGCAGTGAAGGTCGGCCGGGAAGTACGCAGTATTTT. Translated: CASSEGRPGSTQYF.

This clone was counted a few times. V usage is TRBV10-3 and J usage is TRBJ1-1; no definite D call. The CDR3 covers 13 residues. The germline V and J ends were trimmed by 0 bases and 6 bases, with 8 bases remaining between them. Germline CDR1 is ENHRY and CDR2 is SYGVKD. The CDR3 sequence is CAISESVSAEAFF. The CDR3 DNA reads as TGTGCCATCAGTGAGTCTGTTTCCGCTGAAGCTTTCTTT.

The table lists this clone with a few counts. The chain recombines TRBV27 with TRBJ2-5; D remains ambiguous. CDR3 length: 13 residues. Germline V CDR1 and CDR2: MNHEY, SMNVEV (reference sequence). V lost 7 bases, J lost 4 bases, and 13 bases lay in between. CDR3 DNA: TGTGCCAGCAAGACACAAGCCGGAGAGACCCAGTACTTC. Its translation is CASKTQAGETQYF.

The table lists this clone with a few counts. The CDR3 region has the DNA TGCGCCAGCAGCTCCCGGATTACGGATACGCAGTATTTT. Protein sequence: CASSSRITDTQYF. The V call is TRBV5-1, the J call TRBJ2-3; D is uncertain. The V and J ends lost 3 bases and 6 bases respectively, with 11 bases between them. The CDR3 spans 13 residues. Germline values: CDR1 SGHRS, CDR2 YFSETQ.

This sequence joins TRBV7-6 and TRBJ2-2; D unresolved. Trimming stripped 5 bases from V and 0 bases from J, with 13 bases between. The CDR3 runs 16 residues. Germline V gene lookup returns CDR1 SGHVS and CDR2 FNYEAQ. The CDR3 reads CASSPRGTTNTGELFF. For the CDR3, the DNA is TGTGCCAGCAGCCCCCGCGGAACAACGAACACCGGGGAGCTGTTTTTT.

The chain links TRBV29-1 to TRBJ1-2, with D hard to call. Germline lookup yields CDR1 SQVTM and CDR2 ANQGSEA. The CDR3 has 12 residues. V was clipped by 4 bases and J by 3 bases, with 9 bases between them. CDR3 bases: TGCAGCGTTGCTCGGGCGGACTATGGCTACACCTTC. This translates into CSVARADYGYTF. The whole variable domain, remainder taken from reference TRBV29-1 and TRBJ1-2, is SAVISQKPSRDICQRGTSLTIQCQVDSQVTMMFWYRQQPGQSLTLIATANQGSEATYESGFVIDKFPISRPNLTFSTLTVSNMSPEDSSIYLCSVARADYGYTFGSGTRLTVV.

For this clone: Within the sample, other DNA sequences also encode this same CDR3. This chain joins TRBV25-1 and TRBJ2-5; 7 bases map to TRBD1. The V gene end was trimmed by 4 bases and the J gene end by 2 bases; junction bases not matched to a gene: 4. CDR1 and CDR2 (germline): MGHDK, SYGVNS. The CDR3 is 14 residues long. The CDR3 region is CASSVGGSQETQYF. Written as DNA, the CDR3 is TGTGCCAGCAGTGTAGGGGGCAGTCAAGAGACCCAGTACTTC.

This clone has just a few counts. The rearrangement joins TRBV5-1 to TRBJ2-6; possibly TRBD1 or TRBD2 for D (6 bases each). CDR3 size: 18 residues. Germline CDR1 reads SGHRS; CDR2 reads YFSETQ. Trimming shortened V by 1 base and J by 4 bases, and 18 bases separated the two germline ends. CDR3 DNA sequence: TGCGCCAGCAGCTTGACGCCTCCGGGGGCGCAAGGGGCCAACGTCCTGACTTTC. Its translation: CASSLTPPGAQGANVLTF.

The V call is TRBV7-2, the J call TRBJ2-1, with D possibly matching TRBD2 (6 bases). The CDR3 has 14 residues. V was pared by 5 bases and J by 6 bases, with 14 bases between. Germline V CDR1 and CDR2: SGHTA, FQGNSA. Written as DNA, the CDR3 is TGTGCCAGCAGCCCTCCTCCGGGGGTCAATGAGCAGTTCTTC. Protein sequence: CASSPPPGVNEQFF.

The chain combines TRBV5-4 with TRBJ1-2, with 9 positions matching TRBD1. With 0 bases clipped from V and 5 bases from J, the junction kept 11 bases outside the gene matches. This CDR3 comprises 17 residues. The germline V gene has CDR1 SGHNT and CDR2 YYREEE (reference sequence). CDR3 region: CASSLGLRDRVGYGYTF. The CDR3, as DNA: TGTGCCAGCAGCTTGGGCCTCCGGGACAGGGTTGGGTATGGCTACACCTTC.

Only a few counts were recorded for this clone. The CDR3 DNA sequence: TGTGCCAGCAAAGGGGAGGGAGGTCAGCCCCAGCATTTT. It specifies CASKGEGGQPQHF. The chain couples TRBV6-5 to TRBJ1-5, with a tentative D call TRBD1 (5 bases). Trimming pared 7 bases from V and 6 bases from J, leaving 13 bases between. This CDR3 has 13 residues. Germline-derived CDR1 and CDR2 are MNHEY and SVGAGI.

The chain joins TRBV7-2 to TRBJ2-2; maybe TRBD1 (6 bases). The V end lost 5 bases, the J end lost 4 bases, and 11 bases lay between the germline ends. CDR3 size: 14 residues. Germline loops: CDR1 SGHTA, CDR2 FQGNSA. In DNA form, the CDR3 reads TGTGCCAGCAGCCGTCAGGGGTTCACCGGGGAGCTGTTTTTT. It yields the protein CASSRQGFTGELFF.

This chain uses TRBV7-2 with TRBJ1-2; 9 nucleotides match TRBD1. The germline V gene has CDR1 SGHTA and CDR2 FQGNSA. V lost 5 bases to trimming and J lost 7 bases; unmatched junction nucleotides: 11. This CDR3 has 15 residues. CDR3 nucleotide sequence: TGTGCCAGCAGCGCTTACAGGGGGCAGTTTGGTGGCTACACCTTC. Translated, it gives CASSAYRGQFGGYTF.

This clone has just a few counts. The DNA for the CDR3 is TGTGCCAGCAGCTACGCCTTCACAGATACGCAGTATTTT. It translates to CASSYAFTDTQYF. The chain employs TRBV11-2 and TRBJ2-3; no clear D gene. The CDR3 runs to 13 residues. Per germline, CDR1 SGHAT and CDR2 FQNNGV. V was clipped by 4 bases and J by 2 bases, with 7 bases between them.

The V and J genes are TRBV9 and TRBJ2-5; either TRBD1 or TRBD2 may fit D (5 bases each). CDR1 is SGDLS and CDR2 is YYNGEE in the germline V gene. The CDR3 is 15 residues long. V was cut by 0 bases and J by 3 bases, with 12 bases left in between. The CDR3 reads CASSVAGRFEETQYF. The CDR3 DNA follows: TGTGCCAGCAGCGTAGCAGGGAGATTCGAAGAGACCCAGTACTTC.

The chain carries TRBV2 and TRBJ1-5, with unresolved D. CDR3 length: 12 amino acids. Germline V lookup: CDR1 SNHLY, CDR2 FYNNEI. V was trimmed by 4 bases and J by 5 bases, leaving 6 bases between them. The CDR3 region has the DNA TGTGCCAGCAGTGTTGAATATCAGCCCCAGCATTTT. Translation: CASSVEYQPQHF.

Comment on this clone: This sequence may be a read error, since a much larger clone differs from it by one base. CDR3 loop: CASSWDRGSTEAFF. CDR3 nucleotides: TGTGCCAGCAGCTGGGACAGGGGGTCCACTGAAGCTTTCTTT. This chain connects TRBV5-4 to TRBJ1-1, with TRBD1 matching over 11 bases. The trim removed 3 bases at V and 4 bases at J, leaving 2 bases unmatched. CDR1 is SGHNT, CDR2 YYREEE, per germline (reference sequence). The CDR3 runs 14 residues.

The rearrangement links TRBV7-9 to TRBJ2-2; 10 bases line up with TRBD1. The V gene end was trimmed by 5 bases and the J gene end by 4 bases; junction bases not matched to a gene: 7. The CDR3 is 16 residues long. Per germline, CDR1 SEHNR and CDR2 FQNEAQ (reference sequence). CDR3 residues: CASSPWTGGGTGELFF. As DNA, the CDR3 is TGTGCCAGCAGCCCCTGGACAGGGGGGGGCACCGGGGAGCTGTTTTTT.

This clone was observed a handful of times. The chain recombines TRBV27 with TRBJ1-2; D ambiguous. CDR1 and CDR2 from the germline V gene are MNHEY and SMNVEV (reference sequence). The CDR3 covers 11 residues. The V end lost 5 bases, the J end lost 6 bases, and 7 bases lay between the germline ends. The DNA of the CDR3 is TGTGCCAGCAGTCTCAAACATGGCTACACCTTC. Protein sequence: CASSLKHGYTF.

The chain couples TRBV11-2 to TRBJ1-1; 8 bases are a match to TRBD1. CDR1 and CDR2 (germline): SGHAT, FQNNGV. The CDR3 contains 15 residues. Trimming took 5 bases from V and 6 from J; bases not matched to a gene: 11. CDR3 nucleotide sequence: TGTGCCAGCAGCCAAGACAGGGGCCCTACCTCTGAAGCTTTCTTT. This gives the protein CASSQDRGPTSEAFF.

At least ten counts were recorded for this clone. CDR3 amino acids: CASSQTGTTTDTQYF. CDR3 in DNA: TGTGCCAGCAGCCAAACGGGGACAACCACAGATACGCAGTATTTT. The chain has TRBV14 and TRBJ2-3; perhaps TRBD1 as D (6 bases). Trimming shortened V by 2 bases and J by 2 bases, and 11 bases separated the two germline ends. Per the germline V gene, CDR1 is SGHDN and CDR2 is FVKESK. The CDR3 spans 15 residues.

This clone appeared a few times. CDR3 region: CASSMSMGNYGYTF. CDR3 nucleotides: TGTGCCAGTAGTATGTCCATGGGGAACTATGGCTACACCTTC. The chain employs TRBV19 and TRBJ1-2; no clear D gene. Per germline, CDR1 LNHDA and CDR2 SQIVND (reference sequence). V lost 3 bases and J lost 2, with 10 bases in between. This CDR3 has 14 residues.

This clone was recorded a few times. At one boundary the junction diverges from the germline segment, which might be a read error. This chain connects TRBV7-7 to TRBJ2-3; TRBD1 agrees at 7 bases. Looked up from germline, CDR1 is SSHAT and CDR2 is FNYEAQ (reference sequence). The CDR3 loop spans 15 amino acids. In DNA form, the CDR3 reads TGTGCTAGCAGCTTAATGACAGGGCGCACAGATACGCAGTATTTT. Residues: CASSLMTGRTDTQYF.

The V and J genes are TRBV15 and TRBJ1-1; D remains ambiguous. Between the trimmed V and J ends, which lost 0 bases and 5 bases, there was a span of 10 bases. Per germline, CDR1 LNHNV and CDR2 YYDKDF (reference sequence). This CDR3 contains 14 residues. CDR3 sequence reads: CATSRDRLGTEAFF. The CDR3 bases are TGTGCCACCAGCAGAGATCGATTGGGGACTGAAGCTTTCTTT.

This clone appeared a few times. The chain is built from TRBV7-2 and TRBJ2-3; 11 nucleotides line up with TRBD2. CDR3 length: 15 residues. The germline CDR1 and CDR2 sequences are SGHTA and FQGNSA. Germline trimming cut 7 bases from V and 7 bases from J; bases unmatched to any gene: 10. CDR3: CASKVTSGGPYTQYF. The CDR3 DNA is TGTGCCAGCAAGGTTACTAGCGGGGGCCCGTATACGCAGTATTTT.

This clone was counted a few times. V gene TRBV5-6 combines with J gene TRBJ2-7; TRBD1 agrees at 9 bases. V shed 4 bases and J 5 bases; nucleotides not matched to a gene: 4. Germline V gives CDR1 SGHDT, CDR2 YYEEEE. This CDR3 is 13 amino acids long. The CDR3 is CASSTWTGDEQYF. The CDR3 bases are TGTGCCAGCAGCACCTGGACAGGGGACGAGCAGTACTTC.

This chain joins TRBV30 and TRBJ1-6; possibly TRBD1 for D (5 bases). Deletions cut 4 bases from V and 9 bases from J, with 10 bases between. Germline assignment: CDR1 GTSNPN and CDR2 SVGIG (reference sequence). The CDR3 spans 12 residues. CDR3 coding DNA: TGTGCCTGGATCAGGGAGGGTTCACCCCTCCACTTT. It codes for CAWIREGSPLHF.

V usage is TRBV5-6 and J usage is TRBJ2-3; 8 bases line up with TRBD1. The germline CDR1 and CDR2 sequences are SGHDT and YYEEEE. V shed 2 bases and J 4 bases; nucleotides not matched to a gene: 12. The CDR3 extends over 17 amino acids. The CDR3 here is CASSFLPRTGRADTQYF. The CDR3 DNA reads TGTGCCAGCAGCTTCCTACCACGGACAGGGCGGGCAGATACGCAGTATTTT.